This TCR beta chain derives from a study of beta chain features in type 1 diabetes. The overall study: Comparable age, gender and cell yields were observed in patients relative to healthy donors.

Notes on the study in general: Equally in patients and controls, shorter templates might have been favored by PCR. Type 1 diabetes patients had fewer VDJ junction insertions and more deletions. A moderate, significant TCRB CDR3 shortening appeared in type 1 diabetes across four CD4+ subsets.

This CDR3 spans 16 amino acids. The ends were cut back, 1 base at V and 9 bases at J, with 19 bases in the middle. Germline CDR1 MNHNS, CDR2 SASEGT. As every portion of the isolated RNA was reverse transcribed, the sequencing read expressed TCRB transcripts. The assay was immunoSEQ multiplex PCR, and TCRdb's table has in-frame clones only and misses some. This table holds some 640,000 clones, about an eighth found once. This clone was counted only a few times. The antigen is undetermined. Sequences were obtained from naive CD4+ T cells from blood. The chain couples TRBV6-1 to TRBJ2-1, with D possibly matching TRBD2 (5 bases). This receptor was obtained from a man aged 18 to 35 with type 1 diabetes. The CDR3 DNA sequence: TGTGCCAGCAGTGAAGGGACGGGGAGAGCGGACCGTGAGCAGTTCTTC. Protein product: CASSEGTGRADREQFF.